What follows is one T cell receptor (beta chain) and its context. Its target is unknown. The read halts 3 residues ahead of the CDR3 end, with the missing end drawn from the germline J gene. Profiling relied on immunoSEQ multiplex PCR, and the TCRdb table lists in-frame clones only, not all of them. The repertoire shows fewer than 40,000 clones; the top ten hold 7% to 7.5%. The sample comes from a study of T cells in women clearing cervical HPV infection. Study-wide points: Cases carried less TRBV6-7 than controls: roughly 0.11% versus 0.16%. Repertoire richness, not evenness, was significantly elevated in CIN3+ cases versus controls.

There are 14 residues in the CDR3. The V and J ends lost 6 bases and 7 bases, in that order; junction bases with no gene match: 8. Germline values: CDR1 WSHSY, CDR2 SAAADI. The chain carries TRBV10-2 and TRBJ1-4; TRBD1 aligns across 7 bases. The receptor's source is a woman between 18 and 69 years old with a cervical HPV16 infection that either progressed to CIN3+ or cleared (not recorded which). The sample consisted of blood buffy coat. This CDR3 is CASRKTGKGEKLFF. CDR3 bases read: TGCGCCAGCAGGAAGACAGGGAAGGGTGAAAAA.